Each of the 22 T cell receptor beta chains below was sequenced from the same sample in a study of T cell repertoires in cytomegalovirus infection. One entry per CDR3 protein, called by TCRdb with MiXCR from the reads. The sample contains about 360,000 distinct CDR3 sequences, approximately 35% of which appear only once. These receptors are not linked to any known antigen. The source material was cultured PBMCs, sampled from culture after CMV antigen stimulation. The receptor set was obtained from a human donor in good health (CMV status not recorded). Some clones in this sample may be carry-over from other donors' samples.

This clonotype was seen a few times. V gene TRBV4-1 combines with J gene TRBJ1-4; D call uncertain. The CDR3 loop spans 14 amino acids. CDR1 and CDR2 (germline): MGHRA, YSYEKL. The ends were cut back, 0 bases at V and 8 bases at J, with 10 bases in the middle. The DNA of the CDR3 is TGCGCCAGCAGCCAAGATAGGTCCGGGGAAAAACTGTTTTTT. Its translation: CASSQDRSGEKLFF.

The chain employs TRBV27 and TRBJ2-3; 12 nucleotides agree with TRBD2. The V gene's germline CDR1 is MNHEY and CDR2 SMNVEV (reference sequence). The V gene end was trimmed by 4 bases and the J gene end by 6 bases; junction bases not matched to a gene: 8. CDR3 length: 16 residues. The CDR3, as DNA: TGTGCCAGCAGTTCACCAGGACTAGCGGGAAAGGATACGCAGTATTTT. It translates to CASSSPGLAGKDTQYF.

The sample holds a few counts of this clonotype. The rearrangement joins TRBV2 to TRBJ1-4; no reliable D call. The V end lost 6 bases, the J end lost 4 bases, and 6 bases lay between the germline ends. The CDR3 runs 12 residues. Germline CDR1 reads SNHLY; CDR2 reads FYNNEI. This CDR3 is CASSRLNEKLFF. CDR3 coding DNA: TGTGCCAGCAGCCGACTTAATGAAAAACTGTTTTTT.

This clonotype has only a few counts. The CDR3 bases are TGTGCCAGCAGCCCTCACCCGGACGAGCAGTACTTC. Its protein product is CASSPHPDEQYF. The V call is TRBV11-2, the J call TRBJ2-7; D not certain. Between the trimmed V and J ends, which lost 5 bases and 5 bases, there was a span of 10 bases. The CDR3 totals 12 residues. The germline V gene encodes CDR1 SGHAT and CDR2 FQNNGV.

This clonotype showed up just a few times. V and J are TRBV7-9 and TRBJ2-1; 8 bases agree with TRBD1. Looked up from germline, CDR1 is SEHNR and CDR2 is FQNEAQ (reference sequence). Trimming cost V 5 bases and J 2 bases; bases outside gene matches: 8. The CDR3 has 16 amino acids. CDR3 nucleotides: TGTGCCAGCAGCGAAACAGACAGGGGAACCTACAATGAGCAGTTCTTC. Translating gives CASSETDRGTYNEQFF.

CDR3 DNA: TGTGCCATCAGCTCGGACAGGGACACTGAAGCTTTCTTT. It translates to CAISSDRDTEAFF. The chain combines TRBV10-3 with TRBJ1-1; 8 nucleotides match TRBD1. The V gene end was trimmed by 6 bases and the J gene end by 3 bases; junction bases not matched to a gene: 3. This CDR3 region has 13 residues. From germline, CDR1 is ENHRY and CDR2 SYGVKD.

This clonotype was seen only a few times. The chain uses TRBV20-1 and TRBJ2-6, with D possibly matching TRBD1 (5 bases). The ends were cut back, 0 bases at V and 0 bases at J, with 9 bases in the middle. This CDR3 spans 16 amino acids. CDR1 and CDR2 (germline): DFQATT, SNEGSKA (reference sequence). The CDR3 reads CSARDLDSSGANVLTF. CDR3 DNA: TGCAGTGCTAGAGACTTAGACAGCTCTGGGGCCAACGTCCTGACTTTC.

This clonotype has more than one count but fewer than ten. The J gene is TRBJ2-7, the V gene TRBV12-3 or TRBV12-4, with 9 bases that match TRBD1. The CDR3 contains 14 residues. The junction had 5 bases not matched to a gene; V was cut back by 6 bases and J by 2 bases. In DNA form, the CDR3 reads TGTGCCAGCAGCCGGACAGGGGACACCTACGAGCAGTACGTC. Translating gives CASSRTGDTYEQYV.

The chain is built from TRBV5-1 and TRBJ2-7; D unresolved. Germline V gives CDR1 SGHRS, CDR2 YFSETQ. The CDR3 totals 13 residues. V shed 0 bases and J shed 7 bases, with 11 bases lying between them. The CDR3 spells CASSLDPGLEQYV. Here the CDR3 DNA reads TGCGCCAGCAGCTTGGATCCGGGCCTAGAGCAGTACGTC.

In regard to this clonotype: A much more abundant neighbour one base away suggests this may be a read error. The chain employs TRBV19 and TRBJ1-5; D not resolved. This CDR3 contains 13 residues. Germline V lookup: CDR1 LNHDA, CDR2 SQIVND (reference sequence). Trimming cost V 4 bases and J 7 bases, with 11 bases left between them. CDR3 residues: CASSTQLQQPQHF. The CDR3 DNA reads TGTGCCAGTAGTACCCAATTGCAACAGCCCCAGCATTTT. The variable domain in full, completed from reference TRBV19 and TRBJ1-5, reads DGGITQSPKYLFRKEGQNVTLSCEQNLNHDAMYWYRQDPGQGLRLIYYSQIVNDFQKGDIAEGYSVSREKKESFPLTVTSAQKNPTAFYLCASSTQLQQPQHFGDGTRLSIL.

This clonotype showed up just a few times. The V call is TRBV23-1, the J call TRBJ2-5; D is unresolved. TRBV23-1 is annotated as an ORF whose role is uncertain. The CDR3 is made up of 16 amino acids. V was cut by 0 bases and J by 1 base, with 12 bases left in between. CDR3 nucleotides: TGCGCCAGCAGTCAATCGCCTTTTCATTTCCAAGAGACCCAGTACTTC. It codes for CASSQSPFHFQETQYF.

The sample holds a few counts of this clonotype. The rearrangement joins TRBV7-6 to TRBJ2-3; D possibly corresponds to TRBD2 (6 bases). V lost 2 bases, J lost 0 bases, and 15 bases lay in between. This CDR3 is 17 amino acids long. Germline V CDR1 and CDR2: SGHVS, FNYEAQ. The CDR3 region has the DNA TGTGCCAGCAGCTTACCGGGGGAAGCCAGTAGCACAGATACGCAGTATTTT. Encoded protein: CASSLPGEASSTDTQYF.

The rearrangement links TRBV18 to TRBJ1-3; D not resolved. Germline-derived CDR1 and CDR2 are KGHSH and LQKENI. Trimming left V 4 bases short and J 0 bases short, with 10 bases between. This CDR3 has 15 amino acids. The CDR3 here is CASSRIRDSGNTIYF. The CDR3 region has the DNA TGTGCCAGCTCACGCATCCGGGACTCTGGAAACACCATATATTTT.

This clonotype was detected only a few times. The V gene is TRBV28, the J gene TRBJ2-4, with D possibly matching TRBD2 (5 bases). There are 14 residues in the CDR3. V was shortened by 3 bases and J by 5 bases, with 11 bases between the two germline ends. CDR1 is MDHEN and CDR2 is SYDVKM in the germline V gene. The CDR3 sequence is CASSFGGPENIQYF. The CDR3 coding sequence is TGTGCCAGCAGTTTTGGAGGCCCGGAAAACATTCAGTACTTC.

This clonotype came up a few times. The chain couples TRBV6-2 or TRBV6-3 to TRBJ2-3; TRBD2 matches at 10 bases. The CDR3 has 15 residues. V gave up 6 bases and J gave up 7 bases; unmatched junction bases: 10. CDR1 and CDR2 (germline): MNHEY, SVGEGT. In DNA, the CDR3 is TGTGCCAGCAGGATAGCGGGAGGCCAAGCATATACGCAGTATTTT. It yields the protein CASRIAGGQAYTQYF.

The V and J genes are TRBV7-6 and TRBJ1-1, with 8 bases matching TRBD1. CDR1 is SGHVS and CDR2 is FNYEAQ in the germline V gene. The length of the CDR3 is 14 residues. With 5 bases clipped from V and 5 bases from J, the junction kept 7 bases outside the gene matches. The CDR3 sequence is CASSGSQGVTEAFF. CDR3 DNA sequence: TGTGCCAGCAGCGGATCACAGGGGGTTACTGAAGCTTTCTTT.

The gene calls are TRBV6-2 or TRBV6-3 and TRBJ2-7; TRBD2 matches 9 bases. Germline assignment: CDR1 MNHEY and CDR2 SVGEGT. CDR3 length: 15 residues. The V and J ends lost 5 bases and 1 base, in that order; junction bases with no gene match: 6. The CDR3 nucleotides are TGTGCCAGCAGTGAAAGCGCGGGAGGGTCCTACGAGCAGTACTTC. Protein product: CASSESAGGSYEQYF.

This clonotype has more than one count but fewer than ten. This sequence joins TRBV18 and TRBJ2-4; D ambiguous. The CDR3 totals 13 residues. Trimming cost V 0 bases and J 8 bases, with 8 bases left between them. The V gene's germline CDR1 is KGHSH and CDR2 LQKENI. The DNA of the CDR3 is TGTGCCAGCTCACCACCGTCCCGGGACATTCAGTACTTC. The encoded protein is CASSPPSRDIQYF.

J is TRBJ2-1 and V is TRBV12-3 or TRBV12-4; D call uncertain. Trimming took 5 bases from V and 5 from J, leaving 16 bases between them. The CDR3 sequence is 15 residues long. The chain's CDR3 is CASSPMIVPNNEQFF. CDR3 nucleotides: TGTGCCAGCAGTCCCATGATAGTCCCCAACAATGAGCAGTTCTTC.

This rearrangement joins TRBV4-1 to TRBJ1-4; 10 bases agree with TRBD1. With V trimmed by 6 bases and J by 8 bases, 9 bases remained unmatched. The CDR3 length is 15 residues. Germline values: CDR1 MGHRA, CDR2 YSYEKL. CDR3 DNA: TGCGCCAGCAGGACGAGCGGGACAGGGGTCGAAAAACTGTTTTTT. It translates to CASRTSGTGVEKLFF.

This clonotype was counted only a few times. The gene calls are TRBV24-1 and TRBJ2-1; D possibly corresponds to TRBD2 (6 bases). The CDR3 is made up of 16 amino acids. Trimming removed 5 bases from V and 7 bases from J, with 20 bases in between. Germline lookup yields CDR1 KGHDR and CDR2 SFDVKD. As DNA, the CDR3 is TGTGCCACCAGTGCCCGGGGGAGACTAGATACAAATGAGCAGTTCTTC. Its protein is CATSARGRLDTNEQFF.

This chain connects TRBV7-6 to TRBJ2-7; D remains ambiguous. CDR3 size: 15 residues. Germline lookup yields CDR1 SGHVS and CDR2 FNYEAQ. V dropped 1 base and J dropped 2 bases, with 12 bases sitting between them. CDR3 region: CASSLGPEFPYEQYF. DNA of the CDR3: TGTGCCAGCAGCTTAGGTCCGGAGTTCCCCTACGAGCAGTACTTC.